These T cell receptor beta chains were read from a single sample in a study of PD-1 blockade in classical Hodgkin lymphoma. Profiled with immunoSEQ multiplex PCR; TCRdb holds only in-frame clones, not every one. The sample lists tens of thousands of clones, about three quarters occurring once. Sequences were derived from peripheral blood mononuclear cells (PBMCs), sampled before the fourth cycle of nivolumab. The receptors stem from a human donor with classical Hodgkin lymphoma. CDR3s include the opening cysteine and the closing phenylalanine or tryptophan. The D gene is left open where the match is weak. The size entry is marked missing in some rows and otherwise reads once, few, many or a size class.

CDR3: CASSYNYRENTGELFF
DNA: TGCGCCAGCAGCTACAATTACAGGGAGAACACCGGGGAGCTGTTTTTT
V: TRBV5-1
size: NA
J: TRBJ2-2
D: NA

CDR3: CASNVQGKPSGNTIYF
DNA: TGTGCCAGCAACGTTCAGGGTAAACCTTCTGGAAACACCATATATTTT
V: TRBV7-9
size: NA
J: TRBJ1-3
D: NA

CDR3: CASSLGGMNQPQHF
DNA: TGTGCCAGCAGCTTGGGGGGGATGAATCAGCCCCAGCATTTT
V: TRBV7-9
size: NA
J: TRBJ1-5
D: NA

CDR3: CASSRGQGVQPQHF
DNA: TGTGCCAGCAGTCGCGGACAGGGCGTCCAGCCCCAGCATTTT
V: TRBV6-5
size: NA
J: TRBJ1-5
D: TRBD1

CDR3: CASSQTVITDTQYF
DNA: TGTGCCAGCAGTCAAACAGTTATCACAGATACGCAGTATTTT
V: TRBV6-5
size: NA
J: TRBJ2-3
D: NA

CDR3: CASSQDPGQGDYEQYF
DNA: TGCGCCAGCAGCCAAGATCCGGGACAGGGGGACTACGAGCAGTACTTC
V: TRBV4-3
size: NA
J: TRBJ2-7
D: TRBD1

CDR3: CASSKNGTGGCNQPQHF
DNA: TGTGCCAGCAGCAAAAACGGGACAGGGGGTTGCAATCAGCCCCAGCATTTT
V: TRBV21-1
size: NA
J: TRBJ1-5
D: NA

CDR3: CASSWPWSENTGELFF
DNA: TGTGCCAGCAGCTGGCCATGGAGCGAAAACACCGGGGAGCTGTTTTTT
V: TRBV5-5
size: once
J: TRBJ2-2
D: NA

CDR3: CASSIGDRGRLSQPQHF
DNA: TGTGCCAGTAGTATTGGGGACAGGGGGCGGTTAAGTCAGCCCCAGCATTTT
V: TRBV19
size: NA
J: TRBJ1-5
D: TRBD1

CDR3: CASSWAFSSTDTQYF
DNA: TGTGCCAGTAGTTGGGCATTCTCTAGCACAGATACGCAGTATTTT
V: TRBV19
size: NA
J: TRBJ2-3
D: NA

CDR3: CASGGDVQETQYF
DNA: TGTGCTAGTGGCGGGGATGTCCAAGAGACCCAGTACTTC
V: TRBV12-5
size: once
J: TRBJ2-5
D: NA

CDR3: CASSLVGTGKGKLFF
DNA: TGTGCCAGCAGCTTAGTGGGGACAGGCAAAGGAAAACTGTTTTTT
V: TRBV7-2
size: NA
J: TRBJ1-4
D: TRBD1

CDR3: CASSQVVGTSNEQFF
DNA: TGCGCCAGCAGCCAAGTTGTAGGGACTTCCAATGAGCAGTTCTTC
V: TRBV4-1
size: NA
J: TRBJ2-1
D: NA

CDR3: CASSLGREREKLFF
DNA: TGTGCCAGCTCCCTCGGCAGGGAACGAGAAAAACTGTTTTTT
V: TRBV18
size: NA
J: TRBJ1-4
D: NA

CDR3: CASSEQGMNTEAFF
DNA: TGTGCCAGCAGTGAACAGGGGATGAACACTGAAGCTTTCTTT
V: TRBV6-1
size: NA
J: TRBJ1-1
D: NA

CDR3: CASRPNAGTEAFF
DNA: TGTGCCAGCAGGCCCAACGCGGGCACTGAAGCTTTCTTT
V: TRBV6-5
size: NA
J: TRBJ1-1
D: NA

CDR3: CASSPQDSRGTEAFF
DNA: TGTGCCAGCTCACCACAGGACAGTAGGGGCACTGAAGCTTTCTTT
V: TRBV18
size: NA
J: TRBJ1-1
D: NA

CDR3: CASSEDLGPQETQYF
DNA: TGTGCCAGCAGTGAGGATCTGGGCCCTCAAGAGACCCAGTACTTC
V: TRBV2
size: NA
J: TRBJ2-5
D: NA

CDR3: CASSSSRQGSYEQYF
DNA: TGTGCCAGCAGCTCCAGCCGACAGGGCTCCTACGAGCAGTACTTC
V: TRBV7-8
size: NA
J: TRBJ2-7
D: TRBD1

CDR3: CASSRNLDTEAFF
DNA: TGTGCCAGTAGTCGAAACCTAGACACTGAAGCTTTCTTT
V: TRBV19
size: NA
J: TRBJ1-1
D: NA

CDR3: CASSYAGQGATYEQYF
DNA: TGTGCCAGCAGTTACGCCGGACAGGGGGCGACCTACGAGCAGTACTTC
V: TRBV6-5
size: NA
J: TRBJ2-7
D: TRBD1

CDR3: CASSLGGGPNTGELFF
DNA: TGCGCCAGCAGCTTGGGGGGGGGACCGAACACCGGGGAGCTGTTTTTT
V: TRBV5-1
size: NA
J: TRBJ2-2
D: TRBD2

CDR3: CAWSRGQGAGQPQHF
DNA: TGTGCCTGGAGCCGGGGACAGGGGGCAGGACAGCCCCAGCATTTT
V: TRBV30
size: once
J: TRBJ1-5
D: TRBD1

CDR3: CASSLEGSAYEQYF
DNA: TGTGCCAGCAGCTTAGAGGGTAGCGCCTACGAGCAGTACTTC
V: TRBV7-2
size: NA
J: TRBJ2-7
D: NA

CDR3: CASSYSDTSNPEKLFF
DNA: TGTGCCAGCAGTTACTCCGACACGTCCAACCCTGAAAAACTGTTTTTT
V: TRBV6-5
size: NA
J: TRBJ1-4
D: NA

CDR3: CASSGAGTEAFF
DNA: TGTGCCAGCAGTGGGGCGGGTACTGAAGCTTTCTTT
V: TRBV5-4
size: NA
J: TRBJ1-1
D: NA

CDR3: CASSLGSGTLYEQYF
DNA: TGTGCCAGCAGCTTAGGGAGTGGGACCCTCTACGAGCAGTACTTC
V: TRBV7-2
size: NA
J: TRBJ2-7
D: NA

CDR3: CASIPGQDGLEELFF
DNA: TGTGCCAGCATCCCGGGACAGGATGGTTTGGAGGAACTGTTTTTT
V: TRBV6-4
size: NA
J: TRBJ1-4
D: TRBD1

CDR3: CASSFGRSTGWELFF
DNA: TGTGCCAGCAGCTTTGGGAGAAGCACCGGTTGGGAGCTGTTTTTT
V: TRBV7-2
size: once
J: TRBJ2-2
D: NA

CDR3: CASTGTAAYEQYF
DNA: TGTGCCAGCACAGGCACTGCTGCCTACGAGCAGTACTTC
V: TRBV7-9
size: NA
J: TRBJ2-7
D: NA

CDR3: CASRHGLEMGPSYNEQFF
DNA: TGTGCCAGCAGACACGGACTGGAGATGGGCCCCTCCTACAATGAGCAGTTCTTC
V: TRBV9
size: NA
J: TRBJ2-1
D: NA

CDR3: CASSEIRNTEAFF
DNA: TGTGCCAGCTCAGAAATTCGGAACACTGAAGCTTTCTTT
V: TRBV18
size: NA
J: TRBJ1-1
D: NA

CDR3: CASSPGTTTRANYGYTF
DNA: TGTGCCAGCAGCCCCGGGACAACCACCCGTGCTAACTATGGCTACACCTTC
V: TRBV7-9
size: few
J: TRBJ1-2
D: NA

CDR3: CASSRGRGPSADTQYF
DNA: TGTGCCAGCAGTCGTGGTCGGGGGCCATCAGCAGATACGCAGTATTTT
V: TRBV7-3
size: NA
J: TRBJ2-3
D: NA

CDR3: CASSSDRRAQYF
DNA: TGTGCCAGCAGTTCCGACCGACGAGCGCAGTATTTT
V: TRBV9
size: NA
J: TRBJ2-3
D: NA

CDR3: CASRSGTGVQPQHF
DNA: TGTGCCAGCAGATCCGGGACAGGGGTTCAGCCCCAGCATTTT
V: TRBV6-6
size: NA
J: TRBJ1-5
D: TRBD1